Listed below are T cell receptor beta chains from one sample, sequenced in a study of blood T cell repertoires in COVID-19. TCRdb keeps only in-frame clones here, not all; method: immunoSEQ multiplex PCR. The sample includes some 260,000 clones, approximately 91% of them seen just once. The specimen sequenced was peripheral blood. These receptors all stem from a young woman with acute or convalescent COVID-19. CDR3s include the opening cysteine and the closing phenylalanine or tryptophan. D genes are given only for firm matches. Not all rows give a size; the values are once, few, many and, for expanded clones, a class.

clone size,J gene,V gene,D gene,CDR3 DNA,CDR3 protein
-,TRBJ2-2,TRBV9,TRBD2,TGTGCCAGCAGCCGCCAGACTAGCGGTCTTTTCGGGGAGCTGTTTTTT,CASSRQTSGLFGELFF
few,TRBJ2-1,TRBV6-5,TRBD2,TGTGCCAGCAGCCCGGGACTAGCGGGAGAGCAGTTCTTC,CASSPGLAGEQFF
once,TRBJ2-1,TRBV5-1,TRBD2,TGCGCCAGCAGTCCACTAGCGGCCTACAATGAGCAGTTCTTC,CASSPLAAYNEQFF
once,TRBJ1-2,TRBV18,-,TGTGCCAGCTCACCGGACAGCCTCCCTAACTATGGCTACACCTTC,CASSPDSLPNYGYTF
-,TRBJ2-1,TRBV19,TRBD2,TGTGCCAGTAGGCCCGGACTAGTCTCCTACAATGAGCAGTTCTTC,CASRPGLVSYNEQFF
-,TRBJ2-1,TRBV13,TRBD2,TGTGCCAGCAGCCAGACTAGCGGGAGGTACAATGAGCAGTTCTTC,CASSQTSGRYNEQFF
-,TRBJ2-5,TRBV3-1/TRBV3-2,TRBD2,TGTGCCAGCAGCCAAGCATTCGATAGCGGGAGGGCTGAGACCCAGTACTTC,CASSQAFDSGRAETQYF
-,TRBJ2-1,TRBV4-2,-,TGTGCCAGCAGCCTAGCGGTGGGTGGGAATGAGCAGTTCTTC,CASSLAVGGNEQFF
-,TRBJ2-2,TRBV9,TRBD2,TGTGCCAGCGCGGGACTAGTGGGAACCGGGGAGCTGTTTTTT,CASAGLVGTGELFF
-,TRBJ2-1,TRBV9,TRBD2,TGTGCCAGCAGCGTAGGAGGGCGGGAGGTCAGCTCCTACAATGAGCAGTTCTTC,CASSVGGREVSSYNEQFF
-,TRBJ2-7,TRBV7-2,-,TGTGCCAGCAGCCAAACCCCGGGACATCCAATCTCCTACGAGCAGTACTTC,CASSQTPGHPISYEQYF
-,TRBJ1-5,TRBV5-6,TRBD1,TGTGCCAGCAGCCCGGGACAGGGAAGGGCTCAGCCCCAGCATTTT,CASSPGQGRAQPQHF
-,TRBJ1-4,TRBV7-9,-,TGTGCCAGCAGTTTAGATGGGGGCGCGGGTGAAAAACTGTTTTTT,CASSLDGGAGEKLFF
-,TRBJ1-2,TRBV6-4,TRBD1,TGTGCCAGCAGAGACAGGGGGAAAGGGAGTCTCTATGGCTACACCTTC,CASRDRGKGSLYGYTF
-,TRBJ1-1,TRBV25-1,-,TGTGCCAGCAGTGATATAGACATGAACACTGAAGCTTTCTTT,CASSDIDMNTEAFF
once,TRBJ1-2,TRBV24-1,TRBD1,TGTGCCACCAGTGATTTCAAGGGACAGACTAACTATGGCTACACCTTC,CATSDFKGQTNYGYTF
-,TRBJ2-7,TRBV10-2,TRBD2,TGCGCCAGCAACCTAGCGGGTTCCTACGAGCAGTACTTC,CASNLAGSYEQYF
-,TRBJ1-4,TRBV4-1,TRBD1,TGCGCCAGCAGCCGCCTCGGGACAGTCCGGGAAAAACTGTTTTTT,CASSRLGTVREKLFF
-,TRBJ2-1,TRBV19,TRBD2,TGTGCCAGTAGTATCTCGGGCGGGAGGGGCTACAATGAGCAGTTCTTC,CASSISGGRGYNEQFF
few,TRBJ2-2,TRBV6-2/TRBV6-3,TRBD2,TGTGCCAGCAGTTACGAGAGCGGGAGTGGAACCGGGGAGCTGTTTTTT,CASSYESGSGTGELFF
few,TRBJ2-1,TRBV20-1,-,TGCAGTGCTAGTTGGGAGATGGCCAATGAGCAGTTCTTC,CSASWEMANEQFF
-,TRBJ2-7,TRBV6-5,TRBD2,TGTGCCAGCAGGAACGGGGGGAGCTACGAGCAGTACTTC,CASRNGGSYEQYF
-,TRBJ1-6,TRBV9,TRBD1,TGTGCCAGCAGCACCTCGGGACAGGGTCATTCACCCCTCCACTTT,CASSTSGQGHSPLHF
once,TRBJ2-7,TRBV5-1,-,TGCGCCAGCGGACAGAGTCGATTCTCCTACGAGCAGTACTTC,CASGQSRFSYEQYF
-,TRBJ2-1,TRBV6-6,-,TGTGCCAGCGCCTCCGGGGGACCCTCCTACAATGAGCAGTTCTTC,CASASGGPSYNEQFF
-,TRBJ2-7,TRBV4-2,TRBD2,TGTGCCAGCAGCCAATTCCCCGCGGGAGGTGCTGGCGAGCAGTACTTC,CASSQFPAGGAGEQYF
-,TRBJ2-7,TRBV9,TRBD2,TGTGCCAGCAGCCCCTCGCGGGAGGCCCCTCACGAGCAGTACTTC,CASSPSREAPHEQYF
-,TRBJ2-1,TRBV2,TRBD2,TGTGCCAGCTCGGGACTAGCGGGAGTAGATGAGCAGTTCTTC,CASSGLAGVDEQFF
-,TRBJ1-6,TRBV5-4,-,TGTGCCAGCAGCTCCGTCAGGGGCCAGATAGATTCACCCCTCCACTTT,CASSSVRGQIDSPLHF
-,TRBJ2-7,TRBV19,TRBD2,TGTGCCAGTAGTATAGTTCTAGCGGGGACCTACGAGCAGTACTTC,CASSIVLAGTYEQYF
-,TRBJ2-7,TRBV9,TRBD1,TGTGCCAGCAGCGTAGGAGGGACAGGGTTTAACGAGCAGTACTTC,CASSVGGTGFNEQYF
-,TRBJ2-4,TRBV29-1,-,TGCAGCGTTGAACTCAGGGAAGGCGTACTAGCCAAAAACATTCAGTACTTC,CSVELREGVLAKNIQYF
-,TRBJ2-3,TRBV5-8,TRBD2,TGTGCCAGCAGCTCTGAGCGGGACACAGATACGCAGTATTTT,CASSSERDTDTQYF
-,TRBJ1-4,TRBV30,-,TGTGCCTGGGGACCGAATGAAAAACTGTTTTTT,CAWGPNEKLFF
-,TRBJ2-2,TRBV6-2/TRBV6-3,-,TGTGCCAGCAGTTACTCGACTATGACACCGAACACCGGGGAGCTGTTTTTT,CASSYSTMTPNTGELFF
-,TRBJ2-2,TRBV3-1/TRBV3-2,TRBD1,TGTGCCAGCAGCCCCGGGACAGGGGTCGGGGAGCTGTTTTTT,CASSPGTGVGELFF
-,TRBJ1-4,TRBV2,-,TGTGCCAGCAGTCTAAAGCCCGAAAAACTGTTTTTT,CASSLKPEKLFF
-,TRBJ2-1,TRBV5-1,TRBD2,TGCGCCAGCAGCATCCCGCGACTAGCGGACTACAATGAGCAGTTCTTC,CASSIPRLADYNEQFF
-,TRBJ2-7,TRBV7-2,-,TGTGCCAGCAGCTTAGGAGGGCGGGGCGAGCAGTACTTC,CASSLGGRGEQYF
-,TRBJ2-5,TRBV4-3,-,TGCGCCAGCAGCCAAGAAGCGTCCCAAGAGACCCAGTACTTC,CASSQEASQETQYF
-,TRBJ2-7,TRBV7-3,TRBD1,TGTGCCAGCAGCTTAACGGCGGACAGGTACTACGAGCAGTACTTC,CASSLTADRYYEQYF
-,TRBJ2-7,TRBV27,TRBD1,TGTGCCAGCAGTCGGGACAGCTCCTACGAGCAGTACTTC,CASSRDSSYEQYF
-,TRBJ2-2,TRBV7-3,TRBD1,TGTGCCAGCAGCAAGACAGGGGGCGTTGGCACCGGGGAGCTGTTTTTT,CASSKTGGVGTGELFF
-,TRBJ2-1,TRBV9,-,TGTGCCAGCAGCGTAGCGCAAGCGGAGTGGAATGAGCAGTTCTTC,CASSVAQAEWNEQFF
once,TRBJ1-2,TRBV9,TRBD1,TGTGCCAGCAGCCCTCGACCCGGGACAGGGGGCGATCGAGGTGGCTACACCTTC,CASSPRPGTGGDRGGYTF
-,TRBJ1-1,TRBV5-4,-,TGTGCCAGCAGCTCGATAGACATGAACACTGAAGCTTTCTTT,CASSSIDMNTEAFF
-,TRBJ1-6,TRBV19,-,TGTGCCAGTAGTGCGGGACCGAATTCACCCCTCCACTTT,CASSAGPNSPLHF
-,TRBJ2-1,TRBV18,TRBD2,TGTGCCAGCTCACCACCACTAGCGGGGGGTAATGAGCAGTTCTTC,CASSPPLAGGNEQFF
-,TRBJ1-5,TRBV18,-,TGTGCCAGCTCAGGAGAGGGCAATCAGCCCCAGCATTTT,CASSGEGNQPQHF
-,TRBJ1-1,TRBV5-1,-,TGCGCCAGCAGCTTGGGACTTAACACTGAAGCTTTCTTT,CASSLGLNTEAFF
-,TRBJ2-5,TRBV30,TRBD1,TGTGCCTGGAGTGAAGGGACAGTCCAAGAGACCCAGTACTTC,CAWSEGTVQETQYF
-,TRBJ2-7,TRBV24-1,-,TGTGCCACCAGTGATCCTGCGCGCCCCTACGAGCAGTACTTC,CATSDPARPYEQYF
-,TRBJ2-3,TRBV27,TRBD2,TGTGCCAGCAGTTTATCCCCAGCGGGAGTAGGCAAAGATACGCAGTATTTT,CASSLSPAGVGKDTQYF
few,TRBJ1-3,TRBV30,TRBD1,TGTGCCTGGAGTAGACAGGGGAACACCATATATTTT,CAWSRQGNTIYF
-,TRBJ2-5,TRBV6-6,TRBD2,TGTGCCAGCAGTTACTTCCTAGCGGAAGAGACCCAGTACTTC,CASSYFLAEETQYF
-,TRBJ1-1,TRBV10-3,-,TGTGCCATCAGTGACGGCAGGTCGAACACTGAAGCTTTCTTT,CAISDGRSNTEAFF
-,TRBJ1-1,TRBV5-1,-,TGCGCCAGCAGCGGAGCCGGGATACTGAACACTGAAGCTTTCTTT,CASSGAGILNTEAFF
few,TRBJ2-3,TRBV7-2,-,TGTGCCAGCAGCTTAGGAGGGTCCCTGGGTACGCAGTATTTT,CASSLGGSLGTQYF